This is a list of T cell receptor beta chains from one sample in a study of CD8 T cells in Susac syndrome. TCRdb independently ran MiXCR on the immunoSEQ multiplex PCR reads; one entry per CDR3 protein. The table has 150,000 or so distinct CDR3 sequences, around 95% seen once. Sequences were obtained from CD4+ T cells from PBMCs. The source is a human donor with Susac syndrome. CDR3s include the opening cysteine and the closing phenylalanine or tryptophan. The D gene is left open where the match is weak. Clone size is not always given. Where it is, it says once, few, many or a class for expanded clones.

d_call,clone_size,j_call,v_call,cdr3_nt,cdr3_aa
-,-,TRBJ1-4,TRBV7-9,TGTGCCAGCAGAGCAACACTAGGCCCCACTAATGAAAAACTGTTTTTT,CASRATLGPTNEKLFF
TRBD1,-,TRBJ2-2,TRBV29-1,TGCAGCGTTGTCAGGACAGGGAACACCGGGGAGCTGTTTTTT,CSVVRTGNTGELFF
-,-,TRBJ1-2,TRBV12-3/TRBV12-4,TGTGCCAGCTCACATCGACGGCTAGGGGGCTACACCTTC,CASSHRRLGGYTF
-,once,TRBJ2-1,TRBV14,TGTGCCAGCAGCCAAGATCGGCGCAATGAGCAGTTCTTC,CASSQDRRNEQFF
TRBD2,-,TRBJ2-3,TRBV7-2,TGTGCCAGCAGCCCCGGACTAGCTGGGATCACAGATACGCAGTATTTT,CASSPGLAGITDTQYF
-,-,TRBJ1-1,TRBV4-1,TGCGCCAGCAGCCGAAGACAGGTTGCTCAGAACACTGAAGCTTTCTTT,CASSRRQVAQNTEAFF
-,-,TRBJ1-2,TRBV9,TGTGCCAGCAGCGTAGATCAGGCACACTATGGCTACACCTTC,CASSVDQAHYGYTF
-,-,TRBJ2-4,TRBV30,TGTGCCTGGAGTGTACGGGGCGGGAACATTCAGTACTTC,CAWSVRGGNIQYF
-,-,TRBJ2-1,TRBV5-1,TGCGCCAGCAGCCGCGGCGGGGATAACAATGAGCAGTTCTTC,CASSRGGDNNEQFF
TRBD2,-,TRBJ2-2,TRBV5-1,TGCGCCAGCAGCAATAGCGGGGGAGGCACCGGGGAGCTGTTTTTT,CASSNSGGGTGELFF
-,-,TRBJ2-1,TRBV29-1,TGCAGCGTTTCCTCCTCCCCGGTCTCCTACAATGAGCAGTTCTTC,CSVSSSPVSYNEQFF
-,-,TRBJ1-5,TRBV18,TGTGCCAGCTCACCCTCGACAGCGGAGCCCCAGCATTTT,CASSPSTAEPQHF
-,-,TRBJ1-1,TRBV9,TGTGCCAGCAGCGTAGGATTAGGGGGAAGGGGCGACACTGAAGCTTTCTTT,CASSVGLGGRGDTEAFF
TRBD2,-,TRBJ2-5,TRBV25-1,TGTGCCAGCAGTGCTCTAGCGGCCCAGGGGACCCAGTACTTC,CASSALAAQGTQYF
TRBD1,once,TRBJ2-7,TRBV19,TGTGCCAGTAGTGCTCCGGGACAGGCCGCCTTCAAGCAGTACTTC,CASSAPGQAAFKQYF
-,-,TRBJ2-3,TRBV12-3/TRBV12-4,TGTGCCAGCAATCCGGGGCGGACAGATGGCACAGATACGCAGTATTTT,CASNPGRTDGTDTQYF
-,-,TRBJ1-5,TRBV4-2,TGTGCCAGCAGCCAAGCGGGGGGTAGTCAGCCCCAGCATTTT,CASSQAGGSQPQHF
-,-,TRBJ2-7,TRBV7-2,TGTGCCAGCAGCTTAGGATCAGGGATTGGCTACGAGCAGTACTTC,CASSLGSGIGYEQYF
TRBD1,-,TRBJ2-7,TRBV15,TGTGCCACCAGCAGACCCGGGACAGTCTACGAGCAGTACTTC,CATSRPGTVYEQYF
-,-,TRBJ1-2,TRBV7-9,TGTGCCAGCAGCTTAGATTCCGGCAGGGGATCTGGCTACACCTTC,CASSLDSGRGSGYTF
-,-,TRBJ2-7,TRBV6-5,TGTGCCAGCATTCCCACAGTCCACTCCTACGAGCAGTACTTC,CASIPTVHSYEQYF
-,-,TRBJ1-1,TRBV7-9,TGTGCCAGCGACCGACAGAACACTGAAGCTTTCTTT,CASDRQNTEAFF
-,-,TRBJ2-5,TRBV12-3/TRBV12-4,TGTGCCAGCAGTAAACTAGAAGAGACCCAGTACTTC,CASSKLEETQYF
-,-,TRBJ2-1,TRBV20-1,TGCAGTGCCTACGCCGGGGCTCTCGGCGCCTACAATGAGCAGTTCTTC,CSAYAGALGAYNEQFF
-,few,TRBJ1-5,TRBV18,TGTGCCAGCTCACCCCGACAGATTAGCAATCAGCCCCAGCATTTT,CASSPRQISNQPQHF
-,-,TRBJ1-1,TRBV30,TGTGCCTGGAGTGTTGGGCGGCTCTTCACTGAAGCTTTCTTT,CAWSVGRLFTEAFF
TRBD1,-,TRBJ2-7,TRBV20-1,TGCAGTGCTAACCCCGGGACAGTATCCTACGAGCAGTACTTC,CSANPGTVSYEQYF
TRBD1,once,TRBJ1-2,TRBV18,TGTGCCAGCTCACCAATGGGACAGGCCTATGGCTACACCTTC,CASSPMGQAYGYTF
TRBD1,-,TRBJ2-6,TRBV15,TGTGCCACCAGCCCCCAGGGGGTAGCCCACTCTGGGGCCAACGTCCTGACTTTC,CATSPQGVAHSGANVLTF
-,-,TRBJ2-1,TRBV19,TGTGCCAGTAGTATGGGACTCAGCTCCTACAATGAGCAGTTCTTC,CASSMGLSSYNEQFF
TRBD1,-,TRBJ1-2,TRBV20-1,TGCAGTGCTAGAGGACAGGGGGCGGGCTATGGCTACACCTTC,CSARGQGAGYGYTF